Given below is one T cell receptor (beta chain) in context. The antigen remains unidentified. 5'RACE with constant-segment primers built TCRalpha and TCRbeta cDNA libraries with UMIs. TCRdb recomputed calls from the 5' RACE reads with MiXCR, one row per CDR3 protein. This table has about 150,000 distinct CDR3 sequences, roughly 31% appearing once. This specimen belongs to a study of T-cell memory formation after mild COVID-19. Overall study findings and caveats: Whereas later expanders leaned CD4+, clones contracting day 15 to 85 showed a balanced CD4/CD8 makeup. Contracting CD4+ clones sat mainly in CM and EM; CD8+ in EMRA.

The ends were cut back, 9 bases at V and 9 bases at J, with 6 bases in the middle. This CDR3 has 10 amino acids. The germline V gene has CDR1 MNHEY and CDR2 SMNVEV (reference sequence). The rearrangement joins TRBV27 to TRBJ1-6; D is uncertain. Specimen: PBMCs or a T cell subset sorted from them (not recorded which). The sequence derives from an adult woman who had mild COVID-19 (a few samples of this study predate the infection). Cell type and time point are not known. The CDR3 here is CASLSSPLHF. The CDR3, as DNA: TGTGCCAGTCTGAGTTCACCCCTCCACTTT.